These 16 T cell receptor beta chains share one sample of origin, sequenced in a study of CD8 T cells in ankylosing spondylitis. MiXCR was run by TCRdb on the 5' RACE reads, yielding one entry per CDR3 protein. The table lists a few hundred thousand distinct CDR3 sequences, roughly a tenth of them singletons, with about a fifth in the top ten. Material: blood, either unsorted or a sorted T cell fraction (not recorded which). The receptors shown here come from a male donor with ankylosing spondylitis or in good health (not recorded which).

This clonotype was seen repeatedly, ten times or more. The V call is TRBV10-3, the J call TRBJ1-5, with D possibly being TRBD1 (6 bases). In germline, CDR1 is ENHRY, CDR2 SYGVKD. The V end was cut by 8 bases, the J end by 0 bases, with 8 bases between. The CDR3 has 13 residues. The CDR3 DNA reads TGTGCCATCGGACAGCATAGCAATCAGCCCCAGCATTTT. It is translated as CAIGQHSNQPQHF.

The rearrangement joins TRBV3-1 to TRBJ1-4, with TRBD1 matching 8 bases. V shed 2 bases, J shed 0 bases, and the junction held 11 bases outside the gene matches. The CDR3 covers 19 residues. Germline V gene lookup returns CDR1 LGHDT and CDR2 YNNKEL (reference sequence). DNA of the CDR3: TGTGCCAGCAGCCAAAGAAGACGGACAGGGACTGCAACTAATGAAAAACTGTTTTTT. It specifies CASSQRRRTGTATNEKLFF.

The rearrangement joins TRBV7-9 to TRBJ2-3; perhaps TRBD2 as D (6 bases). With 1 base removed from V and 4 bases from J, the gap between germline ends came to 15 bases. CDR1 and CDR2 from the germline V gene are SEHNR and FQNEAQ (reference sequence). This CDR3 is 16 amino acids long. DNA for the CDR3: TGTGCCAGCAGCTTAGTTGGCGGGGCCCCCCCAGATACGCAGTATTTT. Amino acid sequence: CASSLVGGAPPDTQYF.

This clonotype was found a few times. V gene TRBV5-6 combines with J gene TRBJ2-1; possible D gene TRBD2, 5 bases. Trimming stripped 7 bases from V and 6 bases from J, with 17 bases between. The CDR3 has 14 residues. CDR1 and CDR2 (germline): SGHDT, YYEEEE. CDR3 protein: CASLGVGRGNEQFF. DNA for the CDR3: TGTGCCAGCTTAGGCGTGGGGAGAGGCAATGAGCAGTTCTTC.

This clonotype was recorded many times. V usage is TRBV12-3 or TRBV12-4 and J usage is TRBJ2-5; D ambiguous. V was shortened by 1 base and J by 3 bases, with 6 bases between the two germline ends. This CDR3 has 13 residues. The CDR3 DNA reads TGTGCCAGCAGTTTAGTGGCGGAAGAGACCCAGTACTTC. Residues: CASSLVAEETQYF.

This clonotype was seen ten or more times. V usage is TRBV3-1 and J usage is TRBJ2-5; 9 bases map to TRBD1. The CDR3 is 15 residues long. The J segment lost 4 bases and the V segment lost 4 bases, leaving 7 bases of the junction unmatched. Germline CDR1 and CDR2: LGHDT and YNNKEL (reference sequence). The CDR3 coding sequence is TGTGCCAGCAGCCTTGGGACAGGGACCGGAGAGACCCAGTACTTC. It is translated as CASSLGTGTGETQYF.

This clonotype was found a few times. In nucleotides, the CDR3 is TGTGCCAGTAGTCCCGGACAGGCCGAAAGGGAAAAACTGTTTTTT. This translates into CASSPGQAEREKLFF. The chain carries TRBV19 and TRBJ1-4; 7 bases align to TRBD1. The CDR3 length is 15 residues. V shed 5 bases, J shed 8 bases, and the junction held 11 bases outside the gene matches. Germline V gene lookup returns CDR1 LNHDA and CDR2 SQIVND (reference sequence).

V and J are TRBV5-1 and TRBJ2-7; D may be TRBD1 (6 bases). Germline V CDR1 and CDR2: SGHRS, YFSETQ. The CDR3 is made up of 17 amino acids. V was shortened by 0 bases and J by 0 bases, with 16 bases between the two germline ends. CDR3 residues: CASSLVSGTSSSYEQYF. Written as DNA, the CDR3 is TGCGCCAGCAGCTTGGTCTCAGGGACATCGAGCTCCTACGAGCAGTACTTC.

This clonotype was detected many times. The genes are TRBV25-1 and TRBJ2-1; D not resolved. CDR3 length equals 12 residues. The germline CDR1 and CDR2 sequences are MGHDK and SYGVNS. The V and J ends lost 3 bases and 10 bases respectively, with 10 bases between them. CDR3 sequence reads: CASSDSLREQFF. The CDR3 bases are TGTGCCAGCAGTGACTCATTAAGGGAGCAGTTCTTC.

This clonotype was counted at least ten times. The rearrangement joins TRBV5-1 to TRBJ1-2, with D possibly TRBD1 on 6 matching bases. The CDR3 is made up of 15 amino acids. V was clipped by 0 bases and J by 13 bases, with 22 bases between them. The germline gives CDR1 SGHRS, CDR2 YFSETQ. The CDR3 region has the DNA TGCGCCAGCAGCTTGGATCCCTCCTTACAGGGTGGTGGCACCTTC. It codes for CASSLDPSLQGGGTF.

This clonotype has ten or more counts. V usage is TRBV7-9 and J usage is TRBJ1-2, with 11 positions matching TRBD1. The CDR3 spans 14 residues. Germline V gene sequence: CDR1 SEHNR, CDR2 FQNEAQ (reference sequence). V gave up 3 bases and J gave up 6 bases; unmatched junction bases: 3. The CDR3 sequence: CASSFGTGGHGYTF. Here the CDR3 DNA reads TGTGCCAGCAGCTTTGGGACAGGGGGACATGGCTACACCTTC.

This clonotype showed up many times. The chain recombines TRBV6-5 with TRBJ2-5, with D maybe TRBD1 (6 bases). The CDR3 is made up of 13 amino acids. V was trimmed by 4 bases and J by 5 bases, leaving 11 bases between them. Germline CDR1 and CDR2: MNHEY and SVGAGI. CDR3 in amino acids: CASSFPRGETQYF. CDR3 DNA sequence: TGTGCCAGCAGTTTCCCCAGGGGCGAGACCCAGTACTTC.

The genes are TRBV5-4 and TRBJ2-5; TRBD1 might be the D (5 bases). Looked up from germline, CDR1 is SGHNT and CDR2 is YYREEE (reference sequence). This CDR3 comprises 14 residues. V dropped 4 bases and J dropped 4 bases, with 14 bases sitting between them. The DNA of the CDR3 is TGTGCCAGCAGCACCCCCACAGGCGGAGAGACCCAGTACTTC. Residues: CASSTPTGGETQYF.

At least ten counts were recorded for this clonotype. J is TRBJ1-5 and V is TRBV28; D ambiguous. Germline CDR1 reads MDHEN; CDR2 reads SYDVKM. The CDR3 consists of 16 residues. V gave up 1 base and J gave up 0 bases, with 10 bases separating them. The CDR3 nucleotides read TGTGCCAGCAGTTTATCTGTGGGAAATAGCAATCAGCCCCAGCATTTT. It codes for CASSLSVGNSNQPQHF.

The gene calls are TRBV7-3 and TRBJ2-7; 9 bases line up with TRBD2. V lost 2 bases to trimming and J lost 2 bases; unmatched junction nucleotides: 13. The CDR3 runs to 18 residues. Germline CDR1 and CDR2: SGHTA and FQGTGA. The CDR3 DNA is TGTGCCAGCAGCTTAGCTCCTAGCGGGGCTTCGTCAACCTACGAGCAGTACTTC. Its translation is CASSLAPSGASSTYEQYF.

This clonotype was counted many times. CDR3 nucleotide sequence: TGTGCCAGCAGCGTAGGCTCCCGGGCCAACCAAGAGACCCAGTACTTC. The encoded protein is CASSVGSRANQETQYF. The chain couples TRBV9 to TRBJ2-5; D unclear. Trimming removed 0 bases from V and 0 bases from J, with 12 bases in between. The CDR3 covers 16 residues. CDR1 is SGDLS and CDR2 is YYNGEE in the germline V gene.